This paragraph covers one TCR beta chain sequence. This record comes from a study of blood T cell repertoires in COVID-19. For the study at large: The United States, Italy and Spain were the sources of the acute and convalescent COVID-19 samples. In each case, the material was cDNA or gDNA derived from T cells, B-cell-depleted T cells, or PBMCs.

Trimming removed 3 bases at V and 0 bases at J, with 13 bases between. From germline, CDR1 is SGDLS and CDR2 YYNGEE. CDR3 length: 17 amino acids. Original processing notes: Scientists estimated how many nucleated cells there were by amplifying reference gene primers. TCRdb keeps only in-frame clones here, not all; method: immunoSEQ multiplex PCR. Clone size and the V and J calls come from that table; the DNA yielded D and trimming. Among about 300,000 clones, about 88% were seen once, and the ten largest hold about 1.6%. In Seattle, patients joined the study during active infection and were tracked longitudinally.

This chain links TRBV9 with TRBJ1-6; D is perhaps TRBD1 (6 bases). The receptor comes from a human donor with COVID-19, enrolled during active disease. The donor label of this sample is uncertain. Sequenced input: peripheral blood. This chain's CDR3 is CASSAGTPSSYNSPLHF. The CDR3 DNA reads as TGTGCCAGCAGCGCGGGGACACCAAGCTCCTATAATTCACCCCTCCACTTT.